A selection of T cell receptor beta chains follows, all from one sample in a study of CD8 T cells in ankylosing spondylitis. Each CDR3 protein gets one entry after TCRdb re-called the 5' RACE reads with MiXCR. This sample has about 250,000 distinct CDR3 sequences, with 15% to 20% found just once. Source material: blood, either unsorted or a sorted T cell fraction (not recorded which). The receptors stem from a male donor with ankylosing spondylitis or in good health (not recorded which). CDR3s include the opening cysteine and the closing phenylalanine or tryptophan. A D gene is named only where the DNA matches it firmly. Not all rows give a size; the values are once, few, many and, for expanded clones, a class.

once,TRBJ2-5,TRBV9,TRBD2,TGTGCCAGCAGCCCCCGGACTAGCGCACAAGAGACCCAGTACTTC,CASSPRTSAQETQYF
few,TRBJ1-1,TRBV12-3/TRBV12-4,-,TGTGCCAGCAGTTCCCCATATATGAACACTGAAGCTTTCTTT,CASSSPYMNTEAFF
-,TRBJ2-3,TRBV25-1,-,TGTGCCAGCAGTGTTGCAGTGGATACGCAGTATTTT,CASSVAVDTQYF
few,TRBJ2-3,TRBV24-1,TRBD1,TGTGCCACCAGTGATCCCGGACAGGCAGATACGCAGTATTTT,CATSDPGQADTQYF
-,TRBJ2-1,TRBV6-1,-,TGTGCCAGCAGTGAATTTATCGTGGTTGATGAGCAGTTCTTC,CASSEFIVVDEQFF
few,TRBJ2-3,TRBV4-1,-,TGCGCCAGCAGCCCGGACCCCGGAGAGCCAGATACGCAGTATTTT,CASSPDPGEPDTQYF
-,TRBJ2-1,TRBV7-6,-,TGTGCCAGCAGCTTAAGGGGCAGAGGAGATGAGAATGAGCAGTTCTTC,CASSLRGRGDENEQFF
many,TRBJ2-1,TRBV4-1,TRBD2,TGCGCCAGCAGCCGAGAGGGTCTAGCGGGAGGCCGACCCTCCTACAATGAGCAGTTCTTC,CASSREGLAGGRPSYNEQFF
-,TRBJ1-4,TRBV10-3,-,TGTGCCATCAGTGAGTCGACTCGGGGGCAGTCGGGCGAAAAACTGTTTTTT,CAISESTRGQSGEKLFF
many,TRBJ2-1,TRBV9,TRBD2,TGTGCCAGCAGCCCCCGGGCTAGCGGGCGAGAGCAGTTCTTC,CASSPRASGREQFF
few,TRBJ2-7,TRBV6-5,TRBD2,TGTGCCAGCAGTTACCTGACTAGCACAAGCTCCTACGAGCAGTACTTC,CASSYLTSTSSYEQYF
many,TRBJ2-5,TRBV20-1,TRBD1,TGCAGTGCTAGAGATTTCGGACAGGGCGGTTTTGGGTCAGAGACCCAGTACTTC,CSARDFGQGGFGSETQYF
many,TRBJ1-1,TRBV5-6,TRBD1,TGTGCCAGCAGCTTGGCCGGGACAGCGAACACTGAAGCTTTCTTT,CASSLAGTANTEAFF
many,TRBJ2-1,TRBV5-1,TRBD2,TGCGCCAGCAGCTTGGTGTGGACTAGCGGCGCTGAGCAGTTCTTC,CASSLVWTSGAEQFF
many,TRBJ1-1,TRBV20-1,-,TGCAGTGCTGGTTTAGACGGATCGGATGAAGCTTTCTTT,CSAGLDGSDEAFF
-,TRBJ2-1,TRBV12-3/TRBV12-4,TRBD2,TGTGCCAGCAGAGTTACAGGGAGCCTAGCGGGAGAGCAGTTCTTC,CASRVTGSLAGEQFF
few,TRBJ2-3,TRBV21-1,-,TGTGCCAGCAGCAAAGCGGGGACTAGCGGGAGGGGCGGTGCAGATACGCAGTATTTT,CASSKAGTSGRGGADTQYF
-,TRBJ2-3,TRBV2,-,TGTGCCAGCAGTGAAAAAGGGAGTACAGATACGCAGTATTTT,CASSEKGSTDTQYF
few,TRBJ2-1,TRBV6-4,-,TGTGCCAGCAGTGACGGGGCGGAGAGACCCTACAATGAGCAGTTCTTC,CASSDGAERPYNEQFF
few,TRBJ2-3,TRBV7-2,TRBD2,TGTGCCAGCAGCTTTTTAGCGGGAGGGTTTACAGATACGCAGTATTTT,CASSFLAGGFTDTQYF
-,TRBJ2-7,TRBV5-6,TRBD1,TGTGCCAGCAGCTTCGCTGGGACAGGGGGAAGTCGCGAGCAGTACTTC,CASSFAGTGGSREQYF
few,TRBJ1-2,TRBV5-1,TRBD1,TGCGCCAGCAGCTTGGCCGGCCAGGGGGTAAACTATGGCTACACCTTC,CASSLAGQGVNYGYTF
few,TRBJ2-2,TRBV6-1,TRBD2,TGTGCCAGCAGCCAGGGGACTAGCGGGGTGAACACCGGGGAGCTGTTTTTT,CASSQGTSGVNTGELFF
-,TRBJ2-7,TRBV28,TRBD2,TGTGCCAGCAGCAAAGGGACTAGCGAGGCCGAGCAGTACTTC,CASSKGTSEAEQYF
-,TRBJ2-7,TRBV29-1,-,TGCAGCGTGGCCCCCCCCTCCTACGAGCAGTACTTC,CSVAPPSYEQYF
many,TRBJ2-7,TRBV21-1,-,TGTGCCAGCAGGGACAGGGTATGGGAGCAGTACTTC,CASRDRVWEQYF
-,TRBJ2-1,TRBV27,-,TGTGCCAGCAGTTTATCTCGTTATCCTGGCCATGAGCAGTTCTTC,CASSLSRYPGHEQFF
-,TRBJ1-3,TRBV6-1,-,TGTGCCAGCAGTGAAGGACAGAACTCTGGAAACACCATATATTTT,CASSEGQNSGNTIYF
many,TRBJ2-3,TRBV30,TRBD2,TGTGCCTGGAGTGACGGACTAGGTACAGATACGCAGTATTTT,CAWSDGLGTDTQYF
-,TRBJ2-1,TRBV23-1,TRBD2,TGCGCCAGCAGTCACCAGCGGGAGATTTACAATGAGCAGTTCTTC,CASSHQREIYNEQFF
-,TRBJ2-7,TRBV4-2,-,TGTGCCAGCAGCCAAGATTTTGTCCCGACAGGCTCCCGGGAGCAGTACTTC,CASSQDFVPTGSREQYF
-,TRBJ2-7,TRBV7-3,TRBD2,TGTGCCAGCAGCCTAAGCGGGGGCAACGAGCAGTACTTC,CASSLSGGNEQYF
-,TRBJ2-1,TRBV7-2,-,TGTGCCAGCAGTCGGGGGAGGACCTACAATGAGCAGTTCTTC,CASSRGRTYNEQFF
-,TRBJ2-1,TRBV4-1,-,TGCGCCAGCAGCCAGGGTGCCTCCTACAATGAGCAGTTCTTC,CASSQGASYNEQFF
few,TRBJ2-2,TRBV21-1,-,TGTGCCAGCAGCGGGACTAGCGGGACCCGGACGTTTTTT,CASSGTSGTRTFF
-,TRBJ2-2,TRBV4-1,-,TGCGCCAGCAGCCAGGCAGGGCAGGGACCGGGGGAGCTGTTTTTT,CASSQAGQGPGELFF
few,TRBJ1-5,TRBV12-3/TRBV12-4,-,TGTGCCAGCAGTTTAGGGGGGGATAGCAATCAGCCCCAGCATTTT,CASSLGGDSNQPQHF
-,TRBJ2-1,TRBV11-2,-,TGTGCCAGCAGCTCCGGTAGCGGGGGGGGGACAGGGGTTTTTGAGCAGTTCTTC,CASSSGSGGGTGVFEQFF
few,TRBJ2-1,TRBV10-3,TRBD2,TGTGCCAGCAGACCCGGGAGGGCCGGGGTCAATGAGCAGTTCTTC,CASRPGRAGVNEQFF
-,TRBJ2-7,TRBV29-1,TRBD1,TGCAGCGTTGAGCTCCCCAGACAGGGTCAATTCTTTACCTACGAGCAGTACTTC,CSVELPRQGQFFTYEQYF
-,TRBJ1-2,TRBV10-3,TRBD1,TGTGCCATCAGTGAGGGGTTGACAGGGGAGATTTCTTTCGATGGCTACACCTTC,CAISEGLTGEISFDGYTF
many,TRBJ2-7,TRBV6-5,-,TGTGCCAGCAGTTACTCGGGAGACGCCTACGAGCAGTACTTC,CASSYSGDAYEQYF
few,TRBJ2-7,TRBV11-1,TRBD2,TGTGCCAGCAGCTCAGGACTAGCGGGAATTGGGCCCTCCTACGAGCAGTACTTC,CASSSGLAGIGPSYEQYF
-,TRBJ2-1,TRBV2,TRBD2,TGTGCCATCCGGACTAGCGCCCACAATGAGCAGTTCTTC,CAIRTSAHNEQFF
many,TRBJ1-2,TRBV20-1,-,TGCAGTGCTAGTAATCTCGGGGGCGCCGAGACCTTTAACTATGGCTACACCTTC,CSASNLGGAETFNYGYTF
-,TRBJ2-7,TRBV29-1,TRBD2,TGCAGCGTCTTACTAGCGGGAGGCTACGAGCAGTACTTC,CSVLLAGGYEQYF
few,TRBJ2-1,TRBV7-8,TRBD2,TGTGCCAGCAGCTCGAGGGAGGGCACCTACAATGAGCAGTTCTTC,CASSSREGTYNEQFF
-,TRBJ2-2,TRBV5-1,-,TGCGCCAGCAGCTTGAATCCCGCCTGGGAGCTGTTTTTT,CASSLNPAWELFF
-,TRBJ1-2,TRBV20-1,TRBD1,TGCAGTGCTAGGATCTTACAGGGGGCGTACGGCTATGGCTACACCTTC,CSARILQGAYGYGYTF
few,TRBJ2-2,TRBV7-9,-,TGTGCCAGCAGGGAGGAGAACACCGGGGAGCTGTTTTTT,CASREENTGELFF
-,TRBJ2-7,TRBV12-3/TRBV12-4,-,TGTGCCAGCAGTGCCGGGAAAGTGCTTTACGAGCAGTACTTC,CASSAGKVLYEQYF
-,TRBJ1-1,TRBV4-1,-,TGCGCCAGCAGCCAAGATCCACAGGGCACTGAAGCTTTCTTT,CASSQDPQGTEAFF
many,TRBJ2-7,TRBV5-1,-,TGCGCCAGCGGCTGGGAGACAGGCTACGAGCAGTACTTC,CASGWETGYEQYF
few,TRBJ2-3,TRBV27,TRBD1,TGTGCCAGCAGTTTATTACAGGGGGCTTTCGCAGATACGCAGTATTTT,CASSLLQGAFADTQYF
-,TRBJ2-7,TRBV28,TRBD1,TGTGCCAGCAGTCTACCAACAGGGGGCTACCCCCACAGCTGCTCACAGCTCACCTACGAGCAGTACTTC,CASSLPTGGYPHSCSQLTYEQYF